This record looks at one TCR beta chain sequence and its context. Its antigen is not known. This specimen comes from a study of neoadjuvant anti-PD-1 for oral cavity cancer. Study at large: Around day 43, patients without progression received a fourth nivolumab dose before surgery.

Study-level findings and limits: After neoadjuvant nivolumab, PBMC T cell clonality was significantly higher in non-responders than responders. Treg/Th17 ratio rose with pretreatment blood and fell with post-treatment tumor TCRbeta clonality.

Sequenced by immunoSEQ multiplex PCR; TCRdb stores in-frame clones only, minus some. The repertoire holds 15,000 to 20,000 clones, with around 72% as singletons. The sequences come from PBMCs, collected before nivolumab (anti-PD-1) treatment. The receptor was derived from a person aged 40 to 85 with oral cavity squamous cell carcinoma.

The CDR3: CASRLSNQPQHF. CDR3 nucleotide sequence: TGTGCCAGCAGGCTTAGCAATCAGCCCCAGCATTTT. V is TRBV6-1 and J is TRBJ1-5; D is unclear. CDR1 and CDR2 (germline): MNHNS, SASEGT. Between the trimmed V and J ends, which lost 6 bases and 0 bases, there was a span of 3 bases. CDR3 size: 12 residues.